This entry lists 31 T cell receptor beta chains sequenced from one sample in a study of control samples from healthy donors and cancer patients. Here immunoSEQ multiplex PCR was the method, and the copy in TCRdb shows in-frame clones only, minus some. The sample holds around 110,000 clones; 93% are singletons and the top ten take roughly 2.5%. What was sequenced was blood. All receptors derive from a man aged 25-45 years in good health.

The chain uses TRBV24-1 and TRBJ1-2; D perhaps matches TRBD1 (6 bases). V lost 7 bases and J lost 0, with 11 bases in between. CDR3 length: 14 residues. In germline, CDR1 is KGHDR, CDR2 SFDVKD. The DNA of the CDR3 is TGTGCCACCAGGGGGGACAAGACTAACTATGGCTACACCTTC. Its translation is CATRGDKTNYGYTF.

The chain carries TRBV9 and TRBJ2-1, with a tentative D call TRBD1 (6 bases). Trimming took off 3 bases at V and 7 bases at J, with 17 bases between the two ends. The germline V gene encodes CDR1 SGDLS and CDR2 YYNGEE. This CDR3 is 15 amino acids long. The CDR3, as DNA: TGTGCCAGCAGCGGGGGTTCAGGGACATCGAATGAGCAGTTCTTC. Translating it yields CASSGGSGTSNEQFF.

The rearrangement joins TRBV18 to TRBJ2-7; the D gene is possibly TRBD1 (6 bases). Germline CDR1 reads KGHSH; CDR2 reads LQKENI. The V end was cut by 6 bases, the J end by 3 bases, with 15 bases between. CDR3 length: 14 amino acids. CDR3 sequence (DNA): TGTGCCAGCTCCCGAGGGCAGGGGAGCTACGAGCAGTACTTC. The encoded protein is CASSRGQGSYEQYF.

This clone was seen a single time. This rearrangement joins TRBV19 to TRBJ2-3; D is uncertain. Trimming took 5 bases from V and 4 from J, leaving 4 bases between them. The CDR3 runs to 11 residues. Germline values: CDR1 LNHDA, CDR2 SQIVND (reference sequence). The CDR3 DNA reads TGTGCCAGTAGTTCGGCAGATACGCAGTATTTT. This translates into CASSSADTQYF.

V usage is TRBV27 and J usage is TRBJ2-1, with TRBD1 matching over 7 bases. Losses at the gene ends were 6 bases for V and 4 bases for J; bases not matched to a gene: 9. The length of the CDR3 is 15 residues. Germline values: CDR1 MNHEY, CDR2 SMNVEV (reference sequence). CDR3 sequence (DNA): TGTGCCAGCAGCATTGACAGGGACCCATACAATGAGCAGTTCTTC. As protein: CASSIDRDPYNEQFF.

This clone was seen only a few times. The rearrangement links TRBV10-1 to TRBJ1-6; a weak D match, TRBD1 (6 bases). From germline, CDR1 is WNHNN and CDR2 SYGVQD (reference sequence). CDR3 length: 14 residues. V was cut by 0 bases and J by 6 bases, with 6 bases left in between. CDR3 sequence (DNA): TGCGCCAGCAGTGAGTCGGGGGCTAATTCACCCCTCCACTTT. Its protein product is CASSESGANSPLHF.

This rearrangement joins TRBV5-6 to TRBJ1-4, with D unclear. This CDR3 spans 15 amino acids. The V end lost 2 bases, the J end lost 7 bases, and 15 bases lay between the germline ends. Germline V lookup: CDR1 SGHDT, CDR2 YYEEEE. The CDR3 DNA reads TGTGCCAGCAGCTTTGACCGGCGGGGAGCTGAAAAACTGTTTTTT. It specifies CASSFDRRGAEKLFF.

The chain recombines TRBV9 with TRBJ2-7; D possibly uses TRBD1 or TRBD2 (5 bases each). Trimming removed 4 bases at V and 6 bases at J, with 14 bases between. Germline V lookup: CDR1 SGDLS, CDR2 YYNGEE. There are 13 residues in the CDR3. The CDR3 DNA reads TGTGCCAGCAGCCTGGGACCCAGTGGCGAGCAGTACTTC. It encodes CASSLGPSGEQYF. Complete variable domain (other parts from reference TRBV9 and TRBJ2-7): DSGVTQTPKHLITATGQRVTLRCSPRSGDLSVYWYQQSLDQGLQFLIQYYNGEERAKGNILERFSAQQFPDLHSELNLSSLELGDSALYFCASSLGPSGEQYFGPGTRLTVT.

The chain couples TRBV30 to TRBJ2-6; D ambiguous. This CDR3 spans 14 amino acids. Germline V gives CDR1 GTSNPN, CDR2 SVGIG (reference sequence). V lost 1 base to trimming and J lost 0 bases, with 4 bases between them. The CDR3 coding sequence is TGTGCCTGGAGTGAGGGCTCTGGGGCCAACGTCCTGACTTTC. This codes for CAWSEGSGANVLTF.

CDR3 amino acids: CATRGENTPTDTQYF. The DNA for the CDR3 is TGTGCCACCCGAGGGGAAAATACTCCCACAGATACGCAGTATTTT. V is TRBV19 and J is TRBJ2-3, with D perhaps assigned TRBD1 or TRBD2 (5 bases each). The CDR3 consists of 15 residues. The germline V and J ends were trimmed by 10 bases and 2 bases, with 19 bases remaining between them. Germline CDR1 reads LNHDA; CDR2 reads SQIVND (reference sequence).

The V and J genes are TRBV2 and TRBJ2-1; 7 nucleotides align to TRBD1. The CDR3 covers 13 residues. V dropped 3 bases and J dropped 9; count of bases not matched to a gene: 5. Germline CDR1 reads SNHLY; CDR2 reads FYNNEI. CDR3 in amino acids: CASSEVQGSEQFF. CDR3 in DNA: TGTGCCAGCAGTGAGGTACAGGGGAGTGAGCAGTTCTTC.

This chain joins TRBV6-5 and TRBJ1-2; 7 nucleotides align to TRBD1. The CDR3 totals 12 residues. The trim removed 10 bases at V and 4 bases at J, leaving 6 bases unmatched. Germline V gene lookup returns CDR1 MNHEY and CDR2 SVGAGI. CDR3 protein: CATHRGSYGYTF. For the CDR3, the DNA is TGTGCCACCCACAGGGGATCCTATGGCTACACCTTC.

The chain links TRBV12-3 or TRBV12-4 to TRBJ1-2; perhaps TRBD1 as D (6 bases). The CDR3 length is 13 residues. V lost 5 bases, J lost 4 bases, and 11 bases lay in between. In DNA, the CDR3 is TGTGCCAGCAGTCAGGGCAGGGGCTATGGCTACACCTTC. Translation: CASSQGRGYGYTF.

The CDR3 here is CASSQDTRLGETQYF. DNA of the CDR3: TGTGCCAGCAGCCAAGATACGAGACTAGGAGAGACCCAGTACTTC. The J gene is TRBJ2-5, the V gene TRBV3-1 (or the pseudogene TRBV3-2); possibly TRBD2 for D (6 bases). V shed 0 bases and J shed 4 bases, with 12 bases lying between them. CDR3 length: 15 amino acids. Germline V gene sequence: CDR1 LGHDT, CDR2 YNNKEL (reference sequence).

This chain connects TRBV24-1 to TRBJ2-5; TRBD2 agrees at 10 bases. V lost 3 bases and J lost 4; bases outside the gene matches: 13. The CDR3 contains 18 residues. The germline V gene has CDR1 KGHDR and CDR2 SFDVKD. DNA for the CDR3: TGTGCCACCAGTGATACACAGCGGGGGGGCCGTTTTACAGAGACCCAGTACTTC. Protein product: CATSDTQRGGRFTETQYF.

The V gene is TRBV5-5, the J gene TRBJ2-7; D is undetermined. CDR3 size: 14 residues. Trimming left V 4 bases short and J 0 bases short, with 11 bases between. Germline V gene lookup returns CDR1 SGHKS and CDR2 YYEKEE (reference sequence). In DNA, the CDR3 is TGTGCCAGCAGCACCCATGGGGACTCCTACGAGCAGTACTTC. The encoded protein is CASSTHGDSYEQYF.

This chain uses TRBV30 with TRBJ1-5, with unresolved D. This CDR3 region has 12 residues. Germline CDR1 GTSNPN, CDR2 SVGIG (reference sequence). V was trimmed by 2 bases and J by 5 bases, leaving 7 bases between them. In nucleotides, the CDR3 is TGTGCCTGGAGTTATGGTGATCAGCCCCAGCATTTT. Protein: CAWSYGDQPQHF.

The chain recombines TRBV7-9 with TRBJ2-5, with 7 bases that match TRBD2. The CDR3 totals 14 residues. Looked up from germline, CDR1 is SEHNR and CDR2 is FQNEAQ (reference sequence). V gave up 0 bases and J gave up 7 bases; unmatched junction bases: 5. The CDR3 loop reads CASSLAVTGGTQYF. In DNA, the CDR3 is TGTGCCAGCAGCTTAGCCGTAACGGGAGGGACCCAGTACTTC. Filled out from reference TRBV7-9 and TRBJ2-5, the complete variable domain reads DTGVSQNPRHKITKRGQNVTFRCDPISEHNRLYWYRQTLGQGPEFLTYFQNEAQLEKSRLLSDRFSAERPKGSFSTLEIQRTEQGDSAMYLCASSLAVTGGTQYFGPGTRLLVL.

The chain couples TRBV7-9 to TRBJ2-1; TRBD1 might be the D (6 bases). The CDR3 is made up of 16 amino acids. Trimming cost V 5 bases and J 8 bases, with 22 bases left between them. Germline CDR1 reads SEHNR; CDR2 reads FQNEAQ (reference sequence). CDR3 nucleotides: TGTGCCAGCAGCCCTCGAACAGGGATGTATAGCCATGAGCAGTTCTTC. Its protein product is CASSPRTGMYSHEQFF.

The V call is TRBV7-9, the J call TRBJ2-5; the D gene is possibly TRBD1 (5 bases). V lost 7 bases and J lost 0, with 21 bases in between. Germline V gene sequence: CDR1 SEHNR, CDR2 FQNEAQ (reference sequence). The CDR3 totals 17 residues. CDR3 sequence (DNA): TGTGCCAGCACCCGAGACAGCCCGTCGGCGTACCAAGAGACCCAGTACTTC. Protein product: CASTRDSPSAYQETQYF. Looking up the rest from reference TRBV7-9 and TRBJ2-5 gives the full variable domain: DTGVSQNPRHKITKRGQNVTFRCDPISEHNRLYWYRQTLGQGPEFLTYFQNEAQLEKSRLLSDRFSAERPKGSFSTLEIQRTEQGDSAMYLCASTRDSPSAYQETQYFGPGTRLLVL.

The gene calls are TRBV6-5 and TRBJ1-1; TRBD1 agrees at 8 bases. Trimming at V came to 5 bases and at J to 6 bases, leaving 8 bases not matched to a gene. Looked up from germline, CDR1 is MNHEY and CDR2 is SVGAGI. This CDR3 is 14 amino acids long. The CDR3 is CASSQSQQGAEAFF. For the CDR3, the DNA is TGTGCCAGCAGTCAGAGCCAACAGGGGGCTGAAGCTTTCTTT.

V and J are TRBV10-3 and TRBJ1-2, with TRBD1 matching over 9 bases. With V trimmed by 2 bases and J by 4 bases, 2 bases remained unmatched. This CDR3 has 14 residues. Germline values: CDR1 ENHRY, CDR2 SYGVKD. The DNA for the CDR3 is TGTGCCATCAGTGAGAGGGGACAGGGCTATGGCTACACCTTC. This codes for CAISERGQGYGYTF.

The count of this clone is one. The rearrangement links TRBV12-3 or TRBV12-4 to TRBJ2-5; D gene unclear. CDR3 length equals 13 residues. Deletions cut 3 bases from V and 5 bases from J, with 10 bases between. The CDR3 DNA is TGTGCCAGCAGTTTCGTATCGAGGGAGACCCAGTACTTC. This sequence encodes CASSFVSRETQYF.

The rearrangement links TRBV2 to TRBJ1-1; D possibly corresponds to TRBD1 (6 bases). The germline V gene has CDR1 SNHLY and CDR2 FYNNEI. Trimming took off 6 bases at V and 1 base at J, with 9 bases between the two ends. The CDR3 runs 13 residues. The CDR3 here is CASRNRENTEAFF. CDR3 nucleotides: TGTGCCAGCAGAAACAGGGAGAACACTGAAGCTTTCTTT.

The gene calls are TRBV3-1 (or the pseudogene TRBV3-2) and TRBJ2-1; 9 positions agree with TRBD2. Trimming took 4 bases from V and 3 from J; bases not matched to a gene: 4. The germline V gene encodes CDR1 LGHDT and CDR2 YNNKEL (reference sequence). There are 15 residues in the CDR3. CDR3 sequence: CASSRSGGFYNEQFF. The CDR3 region has the DNA TGTGCCAGCAGCCGTAGCGGGGGCTTCTACAATGAGCAGTTCTTC.

This clone was detected once. The gene calls are TRBV15 and TRBJ1-4; D uncertain. V lost 4 bases, J lost 8 bases, and 5 bases lay in between. This CDR3 is built from 11 residues. Germline loops: CDR1 LNHNV, CDR2 YYDKDF (reference sequence). The DNA of the CDR3 is TGTGCCACCAGCATAGGCGAAAAACTGTTTTTT. Translating gives CATSIGEKLFF. The complete variable domain, with remaining parts taken from reference TRBV15 and TRBJ1-4, reads DAMVIQNPRYQVTQFGKPVTLSCSQTLNHNVMYWYQQKSSQAPKLLFHYYDKDFNNEADTPDNFQSRRPNTSFCFLDIRSPGLGDTAMYLCATSIGEKLFFGSGTQLSVL.

The V gene is TRBV27, the J gene TRBJ2-7; tentative D call: TRBD1 (5 bases). This CDR3 spans 16 amino acids. Trimming shortened V by 0 bases and J by 2 bases, and 14 bases separated the two germline ends. Germline CDR1 reads MNHEY; CDR2 reads SMNVEV (reference sequence). The CDR3 spells CASSLSQGLMTYEQYF. DNA of the CDR3: TGTGCCAGCAGTTTATCCCAGGGTCTCATGACCTACGAGCAGTACTTC.

The chain carries TRBV19 and TRBJ2-3, with D unresolved. Trimming took off 3 bases at V and 5 bases at J, with 15 bases between the two ends. This CDR3 contains 15 residues. Per germline, CDR1 LNHDA and CDR2 SQIVND (reference sequence). The CDR3 DNA is TGTGCCAGTAGTATGTTTAGGGAAGTAAGAGATACGCAGTATTTT. This gives the protein CASSMFREVRDTQYF.

The chain is built from TRBV5-1 and TRBJ2-7; 9 bases are shared with TRBD2. This CDR3 is built from 16 residues. CDR1 is SGHRS and CDR2 is YFSETQ in the germline V gene. Trimming removed 4 bases from V and 6 bases from J; junction bases left unmatched: 14. As DNA, the CDR3 is TGCGCCAGCAGCCCAGGAGTGGCGGGGGGGCCACGCGAGCAGTACGTC. Protein: CASSPGVAGGPREQYV.

The chain uses TRBV30 and TRBJ2-2; 12 nucleotides line up with TRBD2. Per germline, CDR1 GTSNPN and CDR2 SVGIG (reference sequence). Germline trimming cut 6 bases from V and 14 bases from J; bases unmatched to any gene: 4. The CDR3 totals 11 residues. CDR3 region: CACRTSGVLFF. In DNA, the CDR3 is TGTGCCTGTAGGACTAGCGGGGTTCTGTTTTTT.

The rearrangement joins TRBV7-9 to TRBJ1-6; TRBD1 matches 7 bases. Germline loops: CDR1 SEHNR, CDR2 FQNEAQ (reference sequence). Losses at the gene ends were 1 base for V and 10 bases for J; bases not matched to a gene: 4. CDR3 length equals 14 residues. The CDR3 DNA follows: TGTGCCAGCAGCTTAGGACAGGGCGTCTCACCCCTCCACTTT. As protein: CASSLGQGVSPLHF.